The 4 T cell receptor beta chains given below trace back to one sample, sequenced in a study of monozygotic twins with inflammatory bowel disease. TCRdb reanalyzed the 5' RACE reads and collapses them to one entry per CDR3 protein, without DNA. The sample's table shows over 120,000 distinct CDR3 sequences. What was sequenced was blood. Receptor source: a human donor with ulcerative colitis or Crohn's disease, or a healthy co-twin of an affected twin (not recorded which).

The chain links TRBV29-1 to TRBJ2-7. CDR1 is SQVTM and CDR2 is ANQGSEA in the germline V gene. The CDR3 length is 12 residues. CDR3 protein: CSVAAASHEQYF.

The gene calls are TRBV5-1 and TRBJ2-7; the TRBD1 assignment by TCRdb is unverifiable without DNA. The germline gives CDR1 SGHRS, CDR2 YFSETQ. The CDR3 extends over 17 amino acids. The CDR3 loop is CASSINPGQGFTYEQYF.

The chain couples TRBV7-9 to TRBJ1-1. The CDR3 consists of 17 residues. From germline, CDR1 is SEHNR and CDR2 FQNEAQ (reference sequence). The CDR3 sequence: CASSLDGDSVMNTEAFF.

The chain has TRBV27 and TRBJ1-5. This CDR3 spans 17 amino acids. From germline, CDR1 is MNHEY and CDR2 SMNVEV (reference sequence). The CDR3 sequence: CASSLSIQALSNQPQHF.